This T cell receptor beta chain was recorded in a study of blood T cells in healthy people across ages. As for the study in general: Template switching captured about one barcoded beta molecule per two T cells.

The second PCR ran roughly 6 to 12 cycles with a sample-barcoded 5' primer and J-beta primers. TCRdb ran MiXCR on the 5' RACE reads and lists one entry per CDR3 protein. The data contain hundreds of thousands of distinct CDR3 sequences, 45% to 70% of them singletons. The V gene's germline CDR1 is MNHNS and CDR2 SASEGT. Trimming removed 0 bases from V and 2 bases from J, with 8 bases in between. This CDR3 has 15 amino acids. This sequence was found in a man between 35 and 55 years old in good health. J is TRBJ1-3 and V is TRBV6-1; a possible D gene is TRBD1 (5 bases). The specimen sequenced was blood. CDR3 sequence: CASSEARETGNTIYF. CDR3 nucleotides: TGTGCCAGCAGTGAAGCCAGGGAGACTGGAAACACCATATATTTT.